What follows is one T cell receptor (beta chain) and its context. The data stem from a study of OX40 agonist ivuxolimab in advanced cancers. The CDR3 has 16 amino acids. CDR1 is MDHEN and CDR2 is SYDVKM in the germline V gene. Deletions cut 4 bases from V and 5 bases from J, with 21 bases between. Profiled with immunoSEQ multiplex PCR; TCRdb holds only in-frame clones, not every one. The sample has 75,000 to 95,000 clones, roughly 86% seen once; the top ten hold about 4%. The material sequenced was CD4+ or CD8+ T cells sorted from blood, taken in a trial of the OX40 agonist ivuxolimab. The chain is built from TRBV28 and TRBJ2-7; weak D call: TRBD1 (7 bases). The receptor was isolated from an adult with an advanced solid tumor such as melanoma, head and neck, liver or kidney cancer. Here the CDR3 DNA reads TGTGCCAGCAGTTCCGGTGGGGCGGAGGGGGCGAACGAGCAGTACTTC. It is translated as CASSSGGAEGANEQYF.